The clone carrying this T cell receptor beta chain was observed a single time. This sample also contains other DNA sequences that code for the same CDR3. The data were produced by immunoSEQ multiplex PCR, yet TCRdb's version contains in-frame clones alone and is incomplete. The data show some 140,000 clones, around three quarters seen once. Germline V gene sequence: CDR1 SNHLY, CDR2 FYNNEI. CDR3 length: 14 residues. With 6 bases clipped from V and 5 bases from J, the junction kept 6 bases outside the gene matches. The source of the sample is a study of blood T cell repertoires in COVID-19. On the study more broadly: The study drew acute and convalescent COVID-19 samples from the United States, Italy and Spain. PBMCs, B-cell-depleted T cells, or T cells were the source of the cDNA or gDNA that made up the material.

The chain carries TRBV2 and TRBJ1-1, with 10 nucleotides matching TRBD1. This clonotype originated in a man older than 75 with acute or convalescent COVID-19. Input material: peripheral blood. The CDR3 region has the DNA TGTGCCAGCAGCGGACAGGGGGTCGGGACTGAAGCTTTCTTT. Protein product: CASSGQGVGTEAFF.